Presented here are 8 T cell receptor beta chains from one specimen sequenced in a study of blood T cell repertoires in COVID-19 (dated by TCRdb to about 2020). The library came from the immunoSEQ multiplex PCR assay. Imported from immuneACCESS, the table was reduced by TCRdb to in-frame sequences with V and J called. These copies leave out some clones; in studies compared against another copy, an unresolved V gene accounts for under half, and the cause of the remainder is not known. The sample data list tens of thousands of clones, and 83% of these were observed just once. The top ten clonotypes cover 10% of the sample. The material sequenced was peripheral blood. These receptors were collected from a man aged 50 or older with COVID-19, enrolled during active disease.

The CDR3 bases are TGCGCCAGCAGCTTGGAAAGCGGGAGGGAGACGCAGTTCTTC. Residues: CASSLESGRETQFF. This chain links TRBV5-1 with TRBJ2-1; TRBD2 matches 10 bases. J lost 12 bases, V lost 0 bases, and 6 bases had no gene match. The CDR3 covers 14 residues. Germline CDR1 and CDR2: SGHRS and YFSETQ.

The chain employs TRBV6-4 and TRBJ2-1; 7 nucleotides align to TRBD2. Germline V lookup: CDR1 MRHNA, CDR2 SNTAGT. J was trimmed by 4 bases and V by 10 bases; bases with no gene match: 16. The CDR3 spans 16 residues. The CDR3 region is CAISPRGSSGYNEQFF. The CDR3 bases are TGTGCCATCTCCCCGCGGGGGTCTAGCGGATACAATGAGCAGTTCTTC.

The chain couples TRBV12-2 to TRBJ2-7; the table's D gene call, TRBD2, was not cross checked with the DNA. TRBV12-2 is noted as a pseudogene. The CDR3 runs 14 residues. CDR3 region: CASRLLAANYEQYF. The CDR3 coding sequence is TGTGCAAGTCGCTTACTAGCTGCTAACTACGAGCAGTACTTC.

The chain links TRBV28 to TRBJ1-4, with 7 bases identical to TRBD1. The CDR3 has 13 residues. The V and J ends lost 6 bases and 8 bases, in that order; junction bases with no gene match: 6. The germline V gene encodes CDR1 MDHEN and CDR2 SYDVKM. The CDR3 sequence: CASRDRSVEKLFF. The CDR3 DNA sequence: TGTGCCAGCAGGGACAGGTCTGTAGAAAAACTGTTTTTT.

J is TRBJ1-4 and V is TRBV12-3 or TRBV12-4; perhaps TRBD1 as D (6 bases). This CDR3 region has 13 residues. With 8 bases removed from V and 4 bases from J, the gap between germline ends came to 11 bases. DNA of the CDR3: TGTGCCAGCGGACAGCTAAGTAATGAAAAACTGTTTTTT. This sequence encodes CASGQLSNEKLFF.

The CDR3 DNA is TGTGCCAGCAGCTCGAGGGGGGGGAACACTGAAGCTTTCTTT. Its protein is CASSSRGGNTEAFF. The chain links TRBV11-2 to TRBJ1-1; D is perhaps TRBD1 (6 bases). The germline V and J ends were trimmed by 4 bases and 1 base, with 10 bases remaining between them. Germline CDR1 reads SGHAT; CDR2 reads FQNNGV. The CDR3 length is 14 residues.

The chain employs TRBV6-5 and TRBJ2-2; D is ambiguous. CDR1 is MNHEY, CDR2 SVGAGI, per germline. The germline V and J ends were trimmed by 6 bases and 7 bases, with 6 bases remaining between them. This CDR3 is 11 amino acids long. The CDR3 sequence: CASRASGELFF. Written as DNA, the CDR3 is TGTGCCAGCAGAGCGAGCGGGGAGCTGTTTTTT.

The CDR3 region is CASSLNSGRAYEQYF. The CDR3 DNA follows: TGCGCCAGCAGCCTGAATAGCGGGAGGGCCTACGAGCAGTACTTC. The rearrangement uses TRBV5-1 and TRBJ2-7; 11 bases map to TRBD2. Germline CDR1 reads SGHRS; CDR2 reads YFSETQ. With V trimmed by 4 bases and J by 2 bases, 5 bases remained unmatched. The CDR3 extends over 15 amino acids.